These 29 T cell receptor beta chains share one sample of origin, sequenced in a study of neurological immune-mediated disorders. One entry per CDR3 protein, called by TCRdb with MiXCR from the 5' RACE reads. This table holds 40,000 to 50,000 distinct CDR3 sequences, more than 2% found once. Sequenced input: PBMCs. The receptors stem from a young man with multiple sclerosis.

This clonotype has at least ten counts. V and J are TRBV5-1 and TRBJ2-5; the D gene could be TRBD1 or TRBD2 (6 bases each). CDR1 and CDR2 (germline): SGHRS, YFSETQ. The CDR3 loop spans 15 amino acids. V was shortened by 2 bases and J by 3 bases, with 14 bases between the two germline ends. CDR3 in amino acids: CASSFSGAPEETQYF. The CDR3 DNA reads TGCGCCAGCAGCTTTTCGGGGGCGCCCGAAGAGACCCAGTACTTC.

This clonotype appeared many times. This chain joins TRBV5-1 and TRBJ2-7; TRBD2 aligns across 8 bases. Losses at the gene ends were 0 bases for V and 0 bases for J; bases not matched to a gene: 2. The CDR3 spans 15 residues. Germline lookup yields CDR1 SGHRS and CDR2 YFSETQ. The CDR3 here is CASSLGSGISYEQYF. In nucleotides, the CDR3 is TGCGCCAGCAGCTTGGGTAGCGGGATCTCCTACGAGCAGTACTTC.

This clonotype was found many times. This chain links TRBV7-6 with TRBJ1-6; unclear D gene. The CDR3 length is 12 residues. In germline, CDR1 is SGHVS, CDR2 FNYEAQ. Trimming left V 5 bases short and J 10 bases short, with 9 bases between. DNA of the CDR3: TGTGCCAGCAGCGCCTATGGATCACCCCTCCACTTT. Translating it yields CASSAYGSPLHF. Looking up the rest from reference TRBV7-6 and TRBJ1-6 gives the full variable domain: GAGVSQSPRYKVTKRGQDVALRCDPISGHVSLYWYRQALGQGPEFLTYFNYEAQQDKSGLPNDRFSAERPEGSISTLTIQRTEQRDSAMYRCASSAYGSPLHFGNGTRLTVT.

This clonotype was picked up many times. The V call is TRBV25-1, the J call TRBJ2-1; the match to TRBD2 covers 13 bases. The CDR3 is 15 amino acids. Germline loops: CDR1 MGHDK, CDR2 SYGVNS. Trimming cost V 7 bases and J 8 bases; bases outside gene matches: 8. The CDR3: CASKGGTSGTDEQFF. The CDR3 region has the DNA TGTGCCAGCAAAGGGGGGACTAGCGGGACCGATGAGCAGTTCTTC.

This clonotype has a count of ten or more. The chain combines TRBV6-5 with TRBJ2-2; 7 positions agree with TRBD2. CDR1 is MNHEY, CDR2 SVGAGI, per germline. The CDR3 runs to 14 residues. V gave up 6 bases and J gave up 7 bases; unmatched junction bases: 8. This chain's CDR3 is CASRPSGTDGELFF. CDR3 in DNA: TGTGCCAGCAGACCTAGCGGTACGGACGGGGAGCTGTTTTTT.

This clonotype occurred many times. This chain links TRBV20-1 with TRBJ2-7, with 7 bases identical to TRBD1. This CDR3 region has 14 residues. V shed 2 bases, J shed 5 bases, and the junction held 9 bases outside the gene matches. CDR1 is DFQATT and CDR2 is SNEGSKA in the germline V gene (reference sequence). CDR3 protein: CSARHPGGRNEQYF. As DNA, the CDR3 is TGCAGTGCTAGACACCCAGGGGGAAGGAACGAGCAGTACTTC.

In this sample, this clonotype turned up many times. This rearrangement joins TRBV20-1 to TRBJ2-3, with D uncertain. V was cut by 6 bases and J by 5 bases, with 12 bases left in between. This CDR3 has 12 residues. Germline CDR1 DFQATT, CDR2 SNEGSKA (reference sequence). CDR3 nucleotides: TGCAGTGCCCGGTCGGGCCTAGATACGCAGTATTTT. Amino acid sequence: CSARSGLDTQYF.

This clonotype was seen repeatedly, ten times or more. The chain employs TRBV6-5 and TRBJ1-4; tentative D call: TRBD1 (5 bases). The V gene's germline CDR1 is MNHEY and CDR2 SVGAGI. This CDR3 region has 15 residues. V was cut by 6 bases and J by 0 bases, with 11 bases left in between. The CDR3: CASRQDRATNEKLFF. The CDR3 DNA sequence: TGTGCCAGCAGACAAGACAGAGCAACTAATGAAAAACTGTTTTTT.

This clonotype was recorded at least ten times. The chain carries TRBV6-5 and TRBJ2-7; D is uncertain. V lost 6 bases to trimming and J lost 8 bases, with 14 bases between them. CDR3 size: 12 residues. The germline V gene has CDR1 MNHEY and CDR2 SVGAGI. The CDR3 bases are TGTGCCAGCAGCCCGGCGGTAGGGAAGCAGTACTTC. Its translation is CASSPAVGKQYF.

The sample holds many counts of this clonotype. The V call is TRBV7-8, the J call TRBJ2-7; TRBD2 matches at 8 bases. The CDR3 length is 14 residues. CDR1 and CDR2 (germline): SGHVS, FQNEAQ. Germline trimming cut 3 bases from V and 2 bases from J; bases unmatched to any gene: 3. The CDR3 DNA is TGTGCCAGCAGCTTGCTAGCGGGCGCCTACGAGCAGTACTTC. This codes for CASSLLAGAYEQYF.

The table lists this clonotype with many counts. The chain recombines TRBV20-1 with TRBJ2-7; D gene unclear. V lost 0 bases and J lost 3, with 12 bases in between. Looked up from germline, CDR1 is DFQATT and CDR2 is SNEGSKA (reference sequence). This CDR3 is built from 14 residues. CDR3 sequence (DNA): TGCAGTGCTAGAGATTCCGGGCGATTCTACGAGCAGTACTTC. Translating gives CSARDSGRFYEQYF.

This clonotype was counted many times. DNA of the CDR3: TGCAGCGTTTGGGCGGGGCAGCTCTACAATGAGCAGTTCTTC. It specifies CSVWAGQLYNEQFF. The V gene is TRBV29-1, the J gene TRBJ2-1, with D maybe TRBD2 (6 bases). The CDR3 runs 14 residues. Trimming removed 5 bases at V and 3 bases at J, with 14 bases between. Germline-derived CDR1 and CDR2 are SQVTM and ANQGSEA.

This clonotype appeared many times. The rearrangement uses TRBV20-1 and TRBJ1-5, with D possibly matching TRBD1 (6 bases). V was cut by 5 bases and J by 4 bases, with 21 bases left in between. The CDR3 length is 16 residues. Germline V gives CDR1 DFQATT, CDR2 SNEGSKA (reference sequence). Written as DNA, the CDR3 is TGCAGTGCTCATCCGCCCCCAGGGGCCCGAAATCAGCCCCAGCATTTT. Amino acid sequence: CSAHPPPGARNQPQHF.

This clonotype has a count of ten or more. The genes are TRBV3-1 and TRBJ1-6; D not certain. CDR3 length: 17 amino acids. Germline assignment: CDR1 LGHDT and CDR2 YNNKEL (reference sequence). V was shortened by 0 bases and J by 8 bases, with 17 bases between the two germline ends. CDR3 in DNA: TGTGCCAGCAGCCAAGATCTATTAGGGCAGAGGGATTCACCCCTCCACTTT. Its protein is CASSQDLLGQRDSPLHF. The full variable domain, with the rest looked up from reference TRBV3-1 and TRBJ1-6, is DTAVSQTPKYLVTQMGNDKSIKCEQNLGHDTMYWYKQDSKKFLKIMFSYNNKELIINETVPNRFSPKSPDKAHLNLHINSLELGDSAVYFCASSQDLLGQRDSPLHFGNGTRLTVT.

This clonotype occurred many times. V and J are TRBV6-5 and TRBJ1-2; TRBD1 might be the D (5 bases). The CDR3 extends over 15 amino acids. V lost 2 bases and J lost 4, with 14 bases in between. Germline CDR1 reads MNHEY; CDR2 reads SVGAGI. The CDR3 DNA reads as TGTGCCAGCAGTTACGAACCCGGGACTCTCTATGGCTACACCTTC. This sequence encodes CASSYEPGTLYGYTF.

The sample holds many counts of this clonotype. V and J are TRBV7-6 and TRBJ2-5; D gene unclear. There are 14 residues in the CDR3. Germline V lookup: CDR1 SGHVS, CDR2 FNYEAQ. With 1 base removed from V and 0 bases from J, the gap between germline ends came to 6 bases. CDR3 DNA sequence: TGTGCCAGCAGCTTAGACCAGAACCAAGAGACCCAGTACTTC. As protein: CASSLDQNQETQYF.

In this sample, this clonotype turned up many times. The chain recombines TRBV20-1 with TRBJ2-1, with 11 bases aligning to TRBD2. CDR3 size: 16 residues. Losses at the gene ends were 3 bases for V and 0 bases for J; bases not matched to a gene: 4. Germline-derived CDR1 and CDR2 are DFQATT and SNEGSKA (reference sequence). The CDR3 protein is CSASPGTSGSYNEQFF. CDR3 DNA sequence: TGCAGTGCTAGCCCCGGGACTAGCGGCTCCTACAATGAGCAGTTCTTC.

This clonotype turned up a few times. The V and J genes are TRBV7-9 and TRBJ2-3; D possibly corresponds to TRBD2 (5 bases). V lost 0 bases and J lost 0, with 10 bases in between. CDR1 and CDR2 (germline): SEHNR, FQNEAQ (reference sequence). This CDR3 spans 16 amino acids. Here the CDR3 DNA reads TGTGCCAGCAGCTTAGCTGAGGGTACTAGCACAGATACGCAGTATTTT. Encoded protein: CASSLAEGTSTDTQYF.

This clonotype occurred many times. The rearrangement joins TRBV6-5 to TRBJ2-5; 7 nucleotides agree with TRBD2. There are 16 residues in the CDR3. CDR1 and CDR2 from the germline V gene are MNHEY and SVGAGI. The trim removed 2 bases at V and 5 bases at J, leaving 11 bases unmatched. The CDR3 DNA reads TGTGCCAGCAGTTACAGCCCTAGCGGAGTGGGGGAGACCCAGTACTTC. Translating gives CASSYSPSGVGETQYF.

This clonotype has a count of ten or more. CDR3 in amino acids: CATREDRGVSGYTF. The CDR3, as DNA: TGCGCCACCAGGGAGGACAGGGGAGTTAGTGGCTACACCTTC. The rearrangement links TRBV5-1 to TRBJ1-2; the match to TRBD1 covers 9 bases. The CDR3 spans 14 residues. The V gene end was trimmed by 9 bases and the J gene end by 7 bases; junction bases not matched to a gene: 13. Per the germline V gene, CDR1 is SGHRS and CDR2 is YFSETQ. The whole variable domain, filled in from reference TRBV5-1 and TRBJ1-2, reads KAGVTQTPRYLIKTRGQQVTLSCSPISGHRSVSWYQQTPGQGLQFLFEYFSETQRNKGNFPGRFSGRQFSNSRSEMNVSTLELGDSALYLCATREDRGVSGYTFGSGTRLTVV.

At least ten counts were recorded for this clonotype. The CDR3 nucleotides read TGCGCCAGCAGCCAAGATCCGGGTTCCTACGAGCAGTACTTC. It yields the protein CASSQDPGSYEQYF. This sequence joins TRBV4-1 and TRBJ2-7; D gene unclear. CDR1 is MGHRA, CDR2 YSYEKL, per germline. The ends were cut back, 0 bases at V and 1 base at J, with 7 bases in the middle. This CDR3 is built from 14 residues.

This clonotype was seen repeatedly, ten times or more. The genes are TRBV20-1 and TRBJ2-7; TRBD2 might be the D (5 bases). Germline CDR1 DFQATT, CDR2 SNEGSKA (reference sequence). V was trimmed by 4 bases and J by 2 bases, leaving 6 bases between them. The CDR3 sequence is 11 residues long. This CDR3 reads CSATLAYEQYF. In DNA, the CDR3 is TGCAGTGCTACACTAGCCTACGAGCAGTACTTC.

This clonotype was seen more than once but under ten times. This clone may be a read error of a much larger clone one base away. The V call is TRBV5-1, the J call TRBJ2-7, with D unresolved. V lost 4 bases to trimming and J lost 5 bases, with 7 bases between them. The CDR3 length is 11 residues. Germline V CDR1 and CDR2: SGHRS, YFSETQ. In nucleotides, the CDR3 is TGCGCCAGCAGCCTGGTCAACGAGCAGTACTTC. Amino acids: CASSLVNEQYF.

This clonotype was seen at least ten times. V is TRBV6-1 and J is TRBJ1-1, with D uncertain. The V gene's germline CDR1 is MNHNS and CDR2 SASEGT. With 5 bases removed from V and 6 bases from J, the gap between germline ends came to 10 bases. The CDR3 runs to 12 residues. CDR3 nucleotides: TGTGCCAGCAGTCTCCTACGCGCTGAAGCTTTCTTT. This translates into CASSLLRAEAFF.

This clonotype occurred many times. The chain is built from TRBV2 and TRBJ2-3; the D is unclear. V was pared by 4 bases and J by 2 bases, with 13 bases between. The CDR3 is 15 residues long. The germline CDR1 and CDR2 sequences are SNHLY and FYNNEI. This CDR3 reads CASSVRPGSTDTQYF. The CDR3 bases are TGTGCCAGCAGTGTTCGGCCGGGTTCCACAGATACGCAGTATTTT.

This clonotype was recorded many times. V is TRBV7-2 and J is TRBJ2-5; D remains unclear. Germline V gene sequence: CDR1 SGHTA, CDR2 FQGNSA. The CDR3 covers 12 residues. V shed 2 bases and J shed 5 bases, with 6 bases lying between them. The CDR3 spells CASSLFPETQYF. CDR3 sequence (DNA): TGTGCCAGCAGCTTATTTCCGGAGACCCAGTACTTC.

Many counts were recorded for this clonotype. The gene calls are TRBV6-1 and TRBJ2-2, with D possibly TRBD2 on 5 matching bases. V was trimmed by 1 base and J by 5 bases, leaving 8 bases between them. Germline V CDR1 and CDR2: MNHNS, SASEGT. The CDR3 extends over 14 amino acids. CDR3 in DNA: TGTGCCAGCAGTGAAGAAAGAGGGACCGGGGAGCTGTTTTTT. It specifies CASSEERGTGELFF.

The table lists this clonotype with many counts. This sequence joins TRBV7-2 and TRBJ2-6; D is possibly TRBD2 (5 bases). V shed 1 base and J shed 1 base, with 8 bases lying between them. This CDR3 contains 16 residues. Germline assignment: CDR1 SGHTA and CDR2 FQGNSA. The CDR3 is CASSLVRGSGANVLTF. The DNA of the CDR3 is TGTGCCAGCAGCTTAGTACGAGGGTCTGGGGCCAACGTCCTGACTTTC. Full variable domain (outside the CDR3, taken from reference TRBV7-2 and TRBJ2-6): GAGVSQSPSNKVTEKGKDVELRCDPISGHTALYWYRQSLGQGLEFLIYFQGNSAPDKSGLPSDRFSAERTGGSVSTLTIQRTQQEDSAVYLCASSLVRGSGANVLTFGAGSRLTVL.

The CDR3 bases are TGCGCCAGCAGCCAGAAACAGGGGGCGTGGAACACTGAAGCTTTCTTT. Translation: CASSQKQGAWNTEAFF. The chain carries TRBV4-1 and TRBJ1-1; TRBD1 matches at 9 bases. The CDR3 runs to 16 residues. V was pared by 3 bases and J by 1 base, with 6 bases of the junction left unmatched. Germline lookup yields CDR1 MGHRA and CDR2 YSYEKL.